Listed here are 26 T cell receptor beta chains from one sample, sequenced in a study of regulatory T cells in long-lasting Graves disease. The time point denotes: newly diagnosed GD, antithyroid drugs for less than 3 months. The TCR library was prepared using RNA isolated from PBMCs. Library construction for TCR beta used iRepertoire HTBI primers and Arm-PCR of CDR3 regions. MiXCR was run by TCRdb on the multiplex PCR reads, yielding one entry per CDR3 protein. The table includes approximately 270,000 distinct CDR3 sequences, 18% detected once. These records were also assigned to another study, of T cells in Graves' hyperthyroidism and ophthalmopathy.

Sequenced material: peripheral blood mononuclear cells (PBMCs), taken at new diagnosis, from a patient treated with antithyroid drugs. The source of these receptors is a woman under 40 with Graves disease.

This clonotype was observed at least ten times. This chain joins TRBV18 and TRBJ1-5; no firm D call. CDR3 size: 16 residues. Per the germline V gene, CDR1 is KGHSH and CDR2 is LQKENI. Trimming pared 3 bases from V and 2 bases from J, leaving 14 bases between. The CDR3 coding sequence is TGTGCCAGCTCACCCTCCGGGATCCGTGGCAATCAGCCCCAGCATTTT. Its translation: CASSPSGIRGNQPQHF.

With respect to this clonotype: This likely traces to a read error, being one base from a far larger clone. J is TRBJ2-7 and V is TRBV27; 11 bases fit TRBD2. This CDR3 comprises 15 residues. Trimming cost V 6 bases and J 7 bases; bases outside gene matches: 11. Germline V gene data show CDR1 as MNHEY and CDR2 as SMNVEV (reference sequence). CDR3 coding DNA: TGTGCCAGCAGGATAGCGGGGGGGCCGGGAGGTGAGCAGTACTTC. As protein: CASRIAGGPGGEQYF.

Many counts were recorded for this clonotype. The DNA is omitted, as the CDR3 cannot be located on it reliably, and the CDR3 follows TCRdb's listing. V and J are TRBV25-1 and TRBJ1-4; TRBD1, the table's D call, lacks a check against the DNA. The V gene's germline CDR1 is MGHDK and CDR2 SYGVNS. The CDR3 sequence runs 16 residues, both termini included. The CDR3: CASSTSDRSTNEKLFF.

This chain joins TRBV7-9 and TRBJ2-7; D may be TRBD2 (7 bases). The CDR3 is 15 amino acids. In germline, CDR1 is SEHNR, CDR2 FQNEAQ (reference sequence). Trimming stripped 0 bases from V and 2 bases from J, with 11 bases between. Here the CDR3 reads CASSLAREGAYEQYF. CDR3 DNA: TGTGCCAGCAGCTTAGCGAGGGAGGGGGCCTACGAGCAGTACTTC. Together with reference TRBV7-9 and TRBJ2-7, the CDR3 gives the full variable domain: DTGVSQNPRHKITKRGQNVTFRCDPISEHNRLYWYRQTLGQGPEFLTYFQNEAQLEKSRLLSDRFSAERPKGSFSTLEIQRTEQGDSAMYLCASSLAREGAYEQYFGPGTRLTVT.

The chain recombines TRBV19 with TRBJ1-5; the D gene is possibly TRBD1 (5 bases). The germline gives CDR1 LNHDA, CDR2 SQIVND (reference sequence). CDR3 length equals 13 residues. V was cut by 10 bases and J by 4 bases, with 14 bases left in between. In DNA form, the CDR3 reads TGTGCCACCTTAGGACGGGGGAATCAGCCCCAGCATTTT. Protein sequence: CATLGRGNQPQHF.

This clonotype was counted at least ten times. The chain couples TRBV4-1 to TRBJ1-5, with D hard to call. From germline, CDR1 is MGHRA and CDR2 YSYEKL. V lost 0 bases and J 2 bases, leaving 8 bases between the germline ends. The CDR3 length is 15 residues. The CDR3 DNA is TGCGCCAGCAGCCAAGATGAGAAGGGCAATCAGCCCCAGCATTTT. Its translation: CASSQDEKGNQPQHF.

The J gene is TRBJ2-5, the V gene TRBV15; D is uncertain. The V gene lost 5 bases and the J gene lost 5 bases, with 12 bases spanning the gap. The CDR3 is made up of 13 amino acids. The germline V gene has CDR1 LNHNV and CDR2 YYDKDF (reference sequence). The CDR3 DNA sequence: TGTGCCACCAGCCCACCCCAGCAGGAGACCCAGTACTTC. Residues: CATSPPQQETQYF.

There are many counts of this clonotype. V gene TRBV7-2 combines with J gene TRBJ1-6, with unresolved D. Germline lookup yields CDR1 SGHTA and CDR2 FQGNSA. The CDR3 is 13 amino acids. V gave up 2 bases and J gave up 6 bases, with 5 bases separating them. CDR3 DNA: TGTGCCAGCAGCTTAAGTGGTAATTCACCCCTCCACTTT. Translated, it gives CASSLSGNSPLHF.

This clonotype was picked up many times. This chain uses TRBV5-1 with TRBJ1-1, with 10 bases identical to TRBD1. J lost 5 bases, V lost 0 bases, and 4 bases had no gene match. Germline V lookup: CDR1 SGHRS, CDR2 YFSETQ. The CDR3 is made up of 15 amino acids. The CDR3 region has the DNA TGCGCCAGCAGCTTGGCCGGGACAGGGGCTACTGAAGCTTTCTTT. It codes for CASSLAGTGATEAFF.

This chain uses TRBV19 with TRBJ2-1; the D gene is possibly TRBD1 (5 bases). This CDR3 is built from 16 residues. Trimming took off 5 bases at V and 0 bases at J, with 14 bases between the two ends. Germline assignment: CDR1 LNHDA and CDR2 SQIVND (reference sequence). The chain's CDR3 is CASSARTTRSYNEQFF. CDR3 sequence (DNA): TGTGCCAGTAGTGCCCGGACAACCCGCTCCTACAATGAGCAGTTCTTC.

This clonotype was counted once. This chain uses TRBV7-2 with TRBJ1-6; 9 bases agree with TRBD1. Germline assignment: CDR1 SGHTA and CDR2 FQGNSA. The CDR3 is made up of 15 amino acids. The V and J ends lost 5 bases and 10 bases, in that order; junction bases with no gene match: 9. In DNA, the CDR3 is TGTGCCAGCAGCCGCGGGACAGGGTGGAACTCACCCCTCCACTTT. This codes for CASSRGTGWNSPLHF.

The chain uses TRBV19 and TRBJ1-5; the D is unclear. The CDR3 runs 13 residues. CDR1 and CDR2 from the germline V gene are LNHDA and SQIVND (reference sequence). The V gene lost 0 bases and the J gene lost 5 bases, with 5 bases spanning the gap. In DNA form, the CDR3 reads TGTGCCAGTAGTATAGAGGAACATCAGCCCCAGCATTTT. It translates to CASSIEEHQPQHF.

V is TRBV27 and J is TRBJ1-6, with TRBD1 matching over 10 bases. Germline lookup yields CDR1 MNHEY and CDR2 SMNVEV (reference sequence). The CDR3 totals 12 residues. V lost 6 bases to trimming and J lost 12 bases; unmatched junction nucleotides: 2. The CDR3 DNA sequence: TGTGCCAGCAGGGGACAGGGGATACCCCTCCACTTT. Translated: CASRGQGIPLHF.

This clonotype was counted at least ten times. V is TRBV5-1 and J is TRBJ1-2; D ambiguous. This CDR3 contains 13 residues. Trimming shortened V by 0 bases and J by 2 bases, and 5 bases separated the two germline ends. The V gene's germline CDR1 is SGHRS and CDR2 YFSETQ. DNA of the CDR3: TGCGCCAGCAGCTTGGAAGGAAACTATGGCTACACCTTC. It encodes CASSLEGNYGYTF.

The chain couples TRBV5-5 to TRBJ2-7, with 9 bases aligning to TRBD1. V shed 4 bases and J 1 base; nucleotides not matched to a gene: 9. Germline loops: CDR1 SGHKS, CDR2 YYEKEE (reference sequence). CDR3 length equals 16 residues. CDR3: CASSRGQGTASYEQYF. The CDR3 DNA is TGTGCCAGCAGCCGGGGACAGGGAACAGCATCCTACGAGCAGTACTTC.

The rearrangement links TRBV4-1 to TRBJ2-1; TRBD2 might be the D (5 bases). The CDR3 length is 14 residues. Germline V gives CDR1 MGHRA, CDR2 YSYEKL. Trimming took off 3 bases at V and 9 bases at J, with 15 bases between the two ends. CDR3 in DNA: TGCGCCAGCAGCCACCCTGACGGGGAAGGTGAGCAGTTCTTC. Translated: CASSHPDGEGEQFF.

Details on this clonotype: A read error is possible here, since a much larger clone lies one base away. The chain links TRBV6-2 or TRBV6-3 to TRBJ1-2, with a possible D match to TRBD1 (5 bases). CDR3 size: 16 residues. Germline CDR1 is MNHEY and CDR2 is SVGEGT. CDR3 nucleotide sequence: TGTGCCAGCAGTGAAGGGAAGGGGTCCATTAACTGTGGCTACACCTTC. The encoded protein is CASSEGKGSINCGYTF.

This clonotype was found many times. The V gene is TRBV19, the J gene TRBJ1-5; no reliable D call. Per the germline V gene, CDR1 is LNHDA and CDR2 is SQIVND (reference sequence). V dropped 3 bases and J dropped 0 bases, with 9 bases sitting between them. This CDR3 has 15 amino acids. The CDR3 DNA is TGTGCCAGTAGTATGCCCGCTTATAGCAATCAGCCCCAGCATTTT. The encoded protein is CASSMPAYSNQPQHF.

This clonotype was recorded at least ten times. The chain combines TRBV12-3 or TRBV12-4 with TRBJ1-5, with TRBD1 matching over 7 bases. This CDR3 has 16 residues. The V segment lost 7 bases and the J segment 2 bases; nucleotides outside the gene matches: 11. CDR3 amino acids: CASTFLTGSGNQPQHF. CDR3 coding DNA: TGTGCCAGCACCTTCCTGACAGGGTCAGGCAATCAGCCCCAGCATTTT.

The rearrangement uses TRBV9 and TRBJ1-2; a weak D match, TRBD1 (5 bases). The CDR3 is made up of 14 amino acids. V was pared by 6 bases and J by 2 bases, with 14 bases between. Per germline, CDR1 SGDLS and CDR2 YYNGEE. CDR3 bases: TGTGCCAGCACCGTCCCAGGGAACAACTATGGCTACACCTTC. This gives the protein CASTVPGNNYGYTF.

In this sample, this clonotype turned up many times. J is TRBJ2-5 and V is TRBV20-1, with D perhaps TRBD1 (5 bases). The length of the CDR3 is 16 residues. Germline V gene sequence: CDR1 DFQATT, CDR2 SNEGSKA (reference sequence). Deletions cut 0 bases from V and 4 bases from J, with 18 bases between. CDR3 DNA sequence: TGCAGTGCTAGAGATTTCCAGGGTGAAATTCGAGAGACCCAGTACTTC. This gives the protein CSARDFQGEIRETQYF.

This clonotype was picked up a small number of times. V and J are TRBV18 and TRBJ1-3; D call uncertain. Trimming pared 2 bases from V and 0 bases from J, leaving 11 bases between. In germline, CDR1 is KGHSH, CDR2 LQKENI. CDR3 length equals 16 residues. The CDR3, as DNA: TGTGCCAGCTCACCAAGTAACAGCCTCTCTGGAAACACCATATATTTT. Protein product: CASSPSNSLSGNTIYF.

This clonotype came up many times. V usage is TRBV3-1 and J usage is TRBJ1-1; D gene unclear. Trimming cost V 2 bases and J 8 bases, with 15 bases left between them. The germline V gene encodes CDR1 LGHDT and CDR2 YNNKEL (reference sequence). CDR3 size: 14 residues. DNA for the CDR3: TGTGCCAGCAGCCAAATCCCCTCTTTGGCCGAAGCTTTCTTT. The encoded protein is CASSQIPSLAEAFF.

This sequence joins TRBV9 and TRBJ2-3; the D gene is possibly TRBD2 (5 bases). V was clipped by 0 bases and J by 1 base, with 12 bases between them. The germline gives CDR1 SGDLS, CDR2 YYNGEE. CDR3 length: 16 residues. CDR3 in DNA: TGTGCCAGCAGCGTAGGTCTAAACGGGGGCACAGATACGCAGTATTTT. Translation: CASSVGLNGGTDTQYF.

This clonotype was seen many times. This chain links TRBV7-9 with TRBJ2-7; 7 nucleotides line up with TRBD1. CDR1 is SEHNR and CDR2 is FQNEAQ in the germline V gene (reference sequence). CDR3 size: 14 residues. V shed 6 bases and J 4 bases; nucleotides not matched to a gene: 9. The CDR3 bases are TGTGCCAGCAGTCGTTCCGGGACAGCATACGAGCAGTACTTC. Its protein product is CASSRSGTAYEQYF.

A remark on this clonotype: At one end the junction does not follow the germline gene, possibly because of a read error. The V gene is TRBV28, the J gene TRBJ2-7; D call uncertain. The CDR3 is 13 residues long. CDR1 and CDR2 from the germline V gene are MDHEN and SYDVKM. The CDR3 bases are TGTGCCAGCAGCCCCCCGGTCAGACTCGAGCGGTACTTC. Its translation is CASSPPVRLERYF.